This section outlines one T cell receptor (beta chain) sequence together with its context. Its antigen is undetermined. This sample stems from a study of T cell responses to AZD1222 COVID-19 vaccine. General study points: Researchers report vaccine-associated CD4 TCRs spanning spike, with dominance at 160-218 and 743-854. Females outnumbered males among donors, who were mostly white British; clonal diversity was possibly underestimated. Recipients of two AZD1222 doses showed rising Spike-specific TCR breadth and depth.

Germline CDR1 reads DFQATT; CDR2 reads SNEGSKA (reference sequence). The CDR3 length is 11 residues. Trimming removed 5 bases from V and 11 bases from J, with 15 bases in between. Method: immunoSEQ multiplex PCR; TCRdb's copy keeps in-frame clones and lacks some. The sample lists over 45,000 clones, 70% to 80% seen once, with around 7% in the top ten. This rearrangement joins TRBV20-1 to TRBJ1-1, with no clear D. Sequenced material: peripheral blood, taken on day 0 of AZD1222 vaccination. The clonotype originates from an adult in good health. The CDR3 loop reads CSAGSRTPAFF. The CDR3 bases are TGCAGTGCTGGTTCCAGGACGCCGGCTTTCTTT.